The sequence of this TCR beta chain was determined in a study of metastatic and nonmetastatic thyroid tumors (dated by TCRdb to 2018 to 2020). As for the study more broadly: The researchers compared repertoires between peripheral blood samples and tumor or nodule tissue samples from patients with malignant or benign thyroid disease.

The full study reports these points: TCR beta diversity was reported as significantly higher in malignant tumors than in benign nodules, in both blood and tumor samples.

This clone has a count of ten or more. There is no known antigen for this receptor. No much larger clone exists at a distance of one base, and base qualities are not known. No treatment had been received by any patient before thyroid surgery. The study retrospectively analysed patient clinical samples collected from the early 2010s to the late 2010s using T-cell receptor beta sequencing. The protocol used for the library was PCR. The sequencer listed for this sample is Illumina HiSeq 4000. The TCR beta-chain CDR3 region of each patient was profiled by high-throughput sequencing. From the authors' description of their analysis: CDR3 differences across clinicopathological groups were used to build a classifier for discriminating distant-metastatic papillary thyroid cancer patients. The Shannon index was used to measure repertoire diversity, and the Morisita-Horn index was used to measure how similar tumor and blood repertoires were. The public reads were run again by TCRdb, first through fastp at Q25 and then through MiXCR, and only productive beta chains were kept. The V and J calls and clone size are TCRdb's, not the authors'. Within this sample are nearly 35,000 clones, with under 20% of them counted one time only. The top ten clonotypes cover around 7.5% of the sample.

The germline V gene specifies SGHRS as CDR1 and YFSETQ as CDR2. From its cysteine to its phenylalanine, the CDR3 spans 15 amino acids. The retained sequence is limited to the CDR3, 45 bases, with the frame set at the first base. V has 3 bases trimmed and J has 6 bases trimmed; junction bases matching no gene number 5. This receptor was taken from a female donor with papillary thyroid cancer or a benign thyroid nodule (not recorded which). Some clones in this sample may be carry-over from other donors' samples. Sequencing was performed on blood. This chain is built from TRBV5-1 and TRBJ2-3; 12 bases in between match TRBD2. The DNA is TGCGCCAGCAGCTCCCTAGCGGGAGGGCCTGATACGCAGTATTTT. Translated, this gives CASSSLAGGPDTQYF.